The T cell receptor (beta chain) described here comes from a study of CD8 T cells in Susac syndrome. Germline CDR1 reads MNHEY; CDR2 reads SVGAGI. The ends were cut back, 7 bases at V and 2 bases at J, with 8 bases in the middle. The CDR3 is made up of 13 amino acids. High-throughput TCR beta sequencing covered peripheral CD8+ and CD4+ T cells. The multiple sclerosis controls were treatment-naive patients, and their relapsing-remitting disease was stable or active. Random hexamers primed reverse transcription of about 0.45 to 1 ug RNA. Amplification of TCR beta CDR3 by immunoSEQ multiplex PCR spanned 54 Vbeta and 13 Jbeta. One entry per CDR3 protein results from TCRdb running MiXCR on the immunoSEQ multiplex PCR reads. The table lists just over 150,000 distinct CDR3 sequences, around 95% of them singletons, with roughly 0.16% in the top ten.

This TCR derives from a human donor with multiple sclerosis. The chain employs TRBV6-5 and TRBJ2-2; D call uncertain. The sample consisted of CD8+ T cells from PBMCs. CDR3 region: CASTYTNTGELFF. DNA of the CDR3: TGTGCCAGCACCTACACCAACACCGGGGAGCTGTTTTTT.